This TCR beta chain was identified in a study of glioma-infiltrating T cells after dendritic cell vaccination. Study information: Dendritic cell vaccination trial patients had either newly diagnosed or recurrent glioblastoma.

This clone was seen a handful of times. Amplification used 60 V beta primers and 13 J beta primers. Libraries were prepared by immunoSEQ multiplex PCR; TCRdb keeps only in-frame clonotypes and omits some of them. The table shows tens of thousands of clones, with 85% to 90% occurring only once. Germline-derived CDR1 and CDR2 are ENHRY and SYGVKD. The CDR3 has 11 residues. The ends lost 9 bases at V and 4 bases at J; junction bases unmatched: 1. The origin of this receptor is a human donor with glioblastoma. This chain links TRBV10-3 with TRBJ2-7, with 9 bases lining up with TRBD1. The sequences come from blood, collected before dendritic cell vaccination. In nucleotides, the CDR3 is TGTGCCATGGGACAGGGTTACGAGCAGTACTTC. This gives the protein CAMGQGYEQYF.